This record concerns one TCR beta chain sequence. Its antigen is unknown. The data belong to a study of blood T cells in healthy people across ages. CDR1 MRHNA and CDR2 SNTAGT come from the germline V gene. The length of the CDR3 is 13 residues. The trim removed 5 bases at V and 5 bases at J, leaving 5 bases unmatched. Next came a second PCR, run for roughly 6 to 11 cycles, which used a sample-barcoded 5' primer along with a J-beta primer mix. TCRdb processed the 5' RACE reads anew with MiXCR; each CDR3 protein has one entry. The profile shows roughly 930,000 distinct CDR3 sequences, around 48% of them singletons. Study outcomes and limitations: Expanded clonotype changes were possibly confounded by unknown donor CMV status. The lack of PBMC sorting stopped any conclusive naive versus antigen-experienced comparison. TCR beta diversity per million T cells fell roughly linearly with age.

The TCR was taken from a man aged 25-45 years in good health. The sequenced material came from blood. The V gene is TRBV6-4, the J gene TRBJ2-5, with 7 positions matching TRBD1. As DNA, the CDR3 is TGTGCCAGCAGTCAGACAGGGATGGAGACCCAGTACTTC. Encoded protein: CASSQTGMETQYF.